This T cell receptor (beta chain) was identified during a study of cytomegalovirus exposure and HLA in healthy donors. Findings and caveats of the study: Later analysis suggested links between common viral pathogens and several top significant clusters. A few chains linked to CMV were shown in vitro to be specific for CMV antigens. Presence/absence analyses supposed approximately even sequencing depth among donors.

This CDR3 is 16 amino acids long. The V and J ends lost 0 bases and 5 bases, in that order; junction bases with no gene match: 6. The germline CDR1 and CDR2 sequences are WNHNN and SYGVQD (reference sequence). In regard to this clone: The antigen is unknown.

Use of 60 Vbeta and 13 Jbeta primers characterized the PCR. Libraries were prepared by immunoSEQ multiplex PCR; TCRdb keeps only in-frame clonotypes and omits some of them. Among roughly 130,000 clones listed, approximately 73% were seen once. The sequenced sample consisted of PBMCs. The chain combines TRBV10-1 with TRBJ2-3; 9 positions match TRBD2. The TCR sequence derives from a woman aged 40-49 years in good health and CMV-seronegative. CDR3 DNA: TGCGCCAGCAGTGAGTCGGCGGGGGGGCAGGAAGATACGCAGTATTTT. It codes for CASSESAGGQEDTQYF.